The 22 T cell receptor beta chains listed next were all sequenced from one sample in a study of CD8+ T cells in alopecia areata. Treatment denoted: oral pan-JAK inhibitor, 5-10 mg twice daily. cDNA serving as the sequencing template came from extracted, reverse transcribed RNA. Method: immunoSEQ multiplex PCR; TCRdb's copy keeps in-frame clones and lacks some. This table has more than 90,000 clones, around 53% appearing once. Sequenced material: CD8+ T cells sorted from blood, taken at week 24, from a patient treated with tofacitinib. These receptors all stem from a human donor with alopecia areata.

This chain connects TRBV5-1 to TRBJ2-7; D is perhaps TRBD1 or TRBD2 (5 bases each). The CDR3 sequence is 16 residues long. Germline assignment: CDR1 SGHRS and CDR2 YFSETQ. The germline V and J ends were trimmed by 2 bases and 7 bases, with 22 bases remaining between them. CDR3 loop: CASSFSPGRRDSEQYF. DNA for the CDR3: TGCGCCAGCAGCTTTTCACCGGGACGTCGCGACTCTGAGCAGTACTTC.

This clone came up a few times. The CDR3 DNA is TGTGCCAGCAGTCTCCTAGCGGGTCCGGGTACAGATACGCAGTATTTT. This translates into CASSLLAGPGTDTQYF. V usage is TRBV27 and J usage is TRBJ2-3; TRBD2 agrees at 8 bases. This CDR3 has 16 residues. Germline V gene lookup returns CDR1 MNHEY and CDR2 SMNVEV (reference sequence). V was pared by 5 bases and J by 3 bases, with 10 bases of the junction left unmatched.

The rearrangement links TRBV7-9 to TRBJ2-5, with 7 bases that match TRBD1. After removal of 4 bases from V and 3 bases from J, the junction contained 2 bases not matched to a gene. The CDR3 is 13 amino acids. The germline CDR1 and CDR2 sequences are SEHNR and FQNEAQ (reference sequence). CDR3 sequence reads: CASSSGQKETQYF. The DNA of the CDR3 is TGTGCCAGCAGCTCGGGACAGAAAGAGACCCAGTACTTC.

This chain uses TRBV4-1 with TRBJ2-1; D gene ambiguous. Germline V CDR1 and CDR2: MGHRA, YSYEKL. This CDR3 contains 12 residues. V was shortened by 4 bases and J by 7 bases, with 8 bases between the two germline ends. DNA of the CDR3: TGCGCCAGCAGCCTACGACCGAATGAGCAGTTCTTC. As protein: CASSLRPNEQFF.

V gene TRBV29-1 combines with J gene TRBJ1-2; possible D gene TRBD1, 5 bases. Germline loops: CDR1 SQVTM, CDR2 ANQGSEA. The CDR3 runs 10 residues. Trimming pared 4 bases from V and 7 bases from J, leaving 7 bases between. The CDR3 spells CSVVDIGYTF. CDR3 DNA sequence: TGCAGCGTTGTGGACATTGGCTACACCTTC. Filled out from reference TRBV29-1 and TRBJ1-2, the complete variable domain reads SAVISQKPSRDICQRGTSLTIQCQVDSQVTMMFWYRQQPGQSLTLIATANQGSEATYESGFVIDKFPISRPNLTFSTLTVSNMSPEDSSIYLCSVVDIGYTFGSGTRLTVV.

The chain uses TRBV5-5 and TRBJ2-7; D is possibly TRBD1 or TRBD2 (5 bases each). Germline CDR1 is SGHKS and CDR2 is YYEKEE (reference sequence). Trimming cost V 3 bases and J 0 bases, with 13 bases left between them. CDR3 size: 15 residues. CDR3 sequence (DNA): TGTGCCAGCAGCTATAACGGGGCGCCCTCCTACGAGCAGTACTTC. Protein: CASSYNGAPSYEQYF.

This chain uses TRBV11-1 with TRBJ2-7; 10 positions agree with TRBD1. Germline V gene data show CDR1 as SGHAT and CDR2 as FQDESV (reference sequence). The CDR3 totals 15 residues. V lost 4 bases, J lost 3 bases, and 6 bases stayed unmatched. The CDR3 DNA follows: TGTGCCAGCAGCTCACCCCGGGACAGGGGCTACGAGCAGTACTTC. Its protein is CASSSPRDRGYEQYF.

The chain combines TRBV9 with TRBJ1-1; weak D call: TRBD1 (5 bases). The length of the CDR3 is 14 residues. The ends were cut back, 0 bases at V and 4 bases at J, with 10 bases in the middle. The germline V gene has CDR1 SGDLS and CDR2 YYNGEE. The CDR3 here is CASSVGGAATEAFF. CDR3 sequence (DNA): TGTGCCAGCAGCGTAGGGGGCGCCGCCACTGAAGCTTTCTTT. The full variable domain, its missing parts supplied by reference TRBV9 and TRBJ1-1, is DSGVTQTPKHLITATGQRVTLRCSPRSGDLSVYWYQQSLDQGLQFLIQYYNGEERAKGNILERFSAQQFPDLHSELNLSSLELGDSALYFCASSVGGAATEAFFGQGTRLTVV.

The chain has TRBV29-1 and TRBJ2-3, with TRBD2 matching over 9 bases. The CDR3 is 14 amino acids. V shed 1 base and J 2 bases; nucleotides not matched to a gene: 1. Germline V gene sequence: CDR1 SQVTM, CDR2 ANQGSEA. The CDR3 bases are TGCAGCGTTGAAGTAGCGGGGGACACAGATACGCAGTATTTT. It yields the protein CSVEVAGDTDTQYF.

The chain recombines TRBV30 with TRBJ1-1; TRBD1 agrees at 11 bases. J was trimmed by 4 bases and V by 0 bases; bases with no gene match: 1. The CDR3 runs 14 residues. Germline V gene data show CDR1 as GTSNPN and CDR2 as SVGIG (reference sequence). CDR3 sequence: CAWSVGTGGTEAFF. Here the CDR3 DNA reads TGTGCCTGGAGTGTCGGGACAGGGGGCACTGAAGCTTTCTTT.

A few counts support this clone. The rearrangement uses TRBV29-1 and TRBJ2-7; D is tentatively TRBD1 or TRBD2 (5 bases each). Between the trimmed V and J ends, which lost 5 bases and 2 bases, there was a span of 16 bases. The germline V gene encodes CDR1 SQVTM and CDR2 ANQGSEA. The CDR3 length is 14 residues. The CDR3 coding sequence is TGCAGCGTTATAAATGTAGAGGGGACCTACGAGCAGTACTTC. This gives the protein CSVINVEGTYEQYF.

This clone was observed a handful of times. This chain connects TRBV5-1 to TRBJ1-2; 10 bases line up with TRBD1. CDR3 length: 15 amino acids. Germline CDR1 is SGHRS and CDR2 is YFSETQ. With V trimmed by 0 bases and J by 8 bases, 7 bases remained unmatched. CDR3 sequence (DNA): TGCGCCAGCAGCTTGGCCCGGGACAGGGGAGGCGGCTACACCTTC. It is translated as CASSLARDRGGGYTF.

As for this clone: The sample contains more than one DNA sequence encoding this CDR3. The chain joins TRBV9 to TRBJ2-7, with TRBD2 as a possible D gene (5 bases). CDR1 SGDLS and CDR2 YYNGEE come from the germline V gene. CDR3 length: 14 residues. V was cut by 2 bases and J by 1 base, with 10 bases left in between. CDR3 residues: CASSVEDGSYEQYF. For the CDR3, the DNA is TGTGCCAGCAGCGTGGAGGATGGGTCCTACGAGCAGTACTTC. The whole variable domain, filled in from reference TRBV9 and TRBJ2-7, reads DSGVTQTPKHLITATGQRVTLRCSPRSGDLSVYWYQQSLDQGLQFLIQYYNGEERAKGNILERFSAQQFPDLHSELNLSSLELGDSALYFCASSVEDGSYEQYFGPGTRLTVT.

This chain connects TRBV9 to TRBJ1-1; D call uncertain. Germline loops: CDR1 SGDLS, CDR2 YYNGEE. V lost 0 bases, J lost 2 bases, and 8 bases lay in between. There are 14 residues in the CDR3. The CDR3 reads CASSVGAGNTEAFF. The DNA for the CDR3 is TGTGCCAGCAGCGTAGGAGCAGGCAACACTGAAGCTTTCTTT.

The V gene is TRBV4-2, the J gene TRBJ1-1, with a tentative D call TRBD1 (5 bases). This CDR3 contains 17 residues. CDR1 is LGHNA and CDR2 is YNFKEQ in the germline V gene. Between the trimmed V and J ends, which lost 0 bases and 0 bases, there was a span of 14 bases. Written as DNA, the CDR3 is TGTGCCAGCAGCCAAGACCCGGGGGTGGGGTTGAACACTGAAGCTTTCTTT. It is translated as CASSQDPGVGLNTEAFF.

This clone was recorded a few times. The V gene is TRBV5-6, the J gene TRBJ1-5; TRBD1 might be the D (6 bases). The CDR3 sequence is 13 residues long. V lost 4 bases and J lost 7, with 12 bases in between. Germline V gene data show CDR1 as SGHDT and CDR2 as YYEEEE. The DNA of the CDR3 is TGTGCCAGCAGCCTACAGGGAGAACAGCCCCAGCATTTT. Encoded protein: CASSLQGEQPQHF.

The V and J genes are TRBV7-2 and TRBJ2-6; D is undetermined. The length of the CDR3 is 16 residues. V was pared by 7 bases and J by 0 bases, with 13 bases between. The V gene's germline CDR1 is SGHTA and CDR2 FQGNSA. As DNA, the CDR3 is TGTGCCAGCATCCCTTCGGGCTTCTCTGGGGCCAACGTCCTGACTTTC. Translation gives CASIPSGFSGANVLTF.

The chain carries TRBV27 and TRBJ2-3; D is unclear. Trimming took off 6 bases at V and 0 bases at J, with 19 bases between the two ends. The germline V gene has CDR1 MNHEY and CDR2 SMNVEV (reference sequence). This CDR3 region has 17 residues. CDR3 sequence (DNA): TGTGCCAGCAGCTCCCCCACTTTAGCAGCTAGCACAGATACGCAGTATTTT. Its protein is CASSSPTLAASTDTQYF.

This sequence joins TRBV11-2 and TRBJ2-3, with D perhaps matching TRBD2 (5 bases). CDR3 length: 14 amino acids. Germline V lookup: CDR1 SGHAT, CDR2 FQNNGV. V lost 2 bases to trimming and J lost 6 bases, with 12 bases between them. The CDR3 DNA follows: TGTGCCAGCAGCTTACTCGCGGGTGCCGATACGCAGTATTTT. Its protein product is CASSLLAGADTQYF.

The CDR3 loop reads CASSGTDDMNTEAFF. CDR3 DNA sequence: TGTGCCAGCAGTGGGACAGATGACATGAACACTGAAGCTTTCTTT. This chain uses TRBV2 with TRBJ1-1; D possibly corresponds to TRBD1 (6 bases). Trimming removed 4 bases from V and 0 bases from J, with 12 bases in between. This CDR3 comprises 15 residues. Germline lookup yields CDR1 SNHLY and CDR2 FYNNEI.

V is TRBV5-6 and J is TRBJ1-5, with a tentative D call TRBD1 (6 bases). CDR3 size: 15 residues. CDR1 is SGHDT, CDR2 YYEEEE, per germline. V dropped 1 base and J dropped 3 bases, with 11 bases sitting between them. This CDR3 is CASSLQGSNNQPQHF. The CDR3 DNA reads TGTGCCAGCAGCTTGCAGGGGTCCAACAATCAGCCCCAGCATTTT. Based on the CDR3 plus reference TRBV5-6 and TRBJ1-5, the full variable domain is DAGVTQSPTHLIKTRGQQVTLRCSPKSGHDTVSWYQQALGQGPQFIFQYYEEEERQRGNFPDRFSGHQFPNYSSELNVNALLLGDSALYLCASSLQGSNNQPQHFGDGTRLSIL.

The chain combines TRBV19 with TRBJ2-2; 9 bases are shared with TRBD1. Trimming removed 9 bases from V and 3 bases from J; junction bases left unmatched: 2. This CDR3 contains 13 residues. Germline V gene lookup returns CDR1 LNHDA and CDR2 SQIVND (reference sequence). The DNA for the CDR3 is TGTGCCAGCGGACAGGGGTACACCGGGGAGCTGTTTTTT. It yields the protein CASGQGYTGELFF.